This TCR beta chain appears in the sequencing data of a study of shared clonotypes between healthy human individuals. As for the study in general: Three CD4 naive, three CD4 memory, two CD8 naive and one CD8 memory plate were used per donor.

Each sorted subset replicate got 200 ng genomic DNA, approximately 27,000 genomes. Repertoires were generated with immunoSEQ multiplex PCR, while TCRdb's copy carries only in-frame clones and drops some. The sample includes a few million clones, just over 90% of them seen just once. The CDR3 is 17 amino acids. The V gene end was trimmed by 4 bases and the J gene end by 7 bases; junction bases not matched to a gene: 15. Per germline, CDR1 MGHDK and CDR2 SYGVNS. As regards this clone: Its cognate antigen is unknown.

The study, taken as a whole, reports: Lower generation probabilities were found for non-shared clonotypes than for those shared by all four donors.

V is TRBV25-1 and J is TRBJ2-3; 9 bases agree with TRBD1. The clonotype comes from a man aged 18-30 years in good health. Some clones in this sample may be carry-over from other donors' samples. The sequenced sample was naive CD4+ T cells from PBMCs. Subset specified: CD45RA+ positively selected. The CDR3 loop reads CASSAYPGTGPRNTQYF. CDR3 bases: TGTGCCAGCAGTGCATATCCCGGGACAGGGCCTCGGAATACGCAGTATTTT.